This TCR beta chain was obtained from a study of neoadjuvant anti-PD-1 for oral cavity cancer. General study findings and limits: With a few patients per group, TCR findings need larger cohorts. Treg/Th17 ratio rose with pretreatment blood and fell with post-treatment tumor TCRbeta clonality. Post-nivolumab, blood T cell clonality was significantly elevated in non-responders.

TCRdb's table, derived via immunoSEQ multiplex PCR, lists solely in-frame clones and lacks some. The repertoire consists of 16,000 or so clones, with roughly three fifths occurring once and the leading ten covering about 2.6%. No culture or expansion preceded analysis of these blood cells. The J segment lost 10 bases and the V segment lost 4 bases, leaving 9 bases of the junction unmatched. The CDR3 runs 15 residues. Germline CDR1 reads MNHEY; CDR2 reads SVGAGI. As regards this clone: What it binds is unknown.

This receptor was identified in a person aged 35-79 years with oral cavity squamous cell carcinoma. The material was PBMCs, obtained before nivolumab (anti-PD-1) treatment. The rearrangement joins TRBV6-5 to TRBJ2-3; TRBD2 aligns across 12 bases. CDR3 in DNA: TGTGCCAGCAGTTCCGGGACTAGCGGGTCTAGGGCGCAGTATTTT. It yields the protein CASSSGTSGSRAQYF.